Presented here are 21 T cell receptor beta chains from one specimen sequenced in a study of cytomegalovirus exposure and HLA in healthy donors. 60 Vbeta and 13 Jbeta primers were used in PCR. Produced via immunoSEQ multiplex PCR; TCRdb's table is partial and in-frame only. The sample lists around 150,000 clones, 75% to 80% occurring once. The sample comprised PBMCs. The source is a male donor in good health and CMV-seronegative.

This clone showed up just once. The rearrangement links TRBV19 to TRBJ1-5, with D uncertain. This CDR3 has 15 residues. The germline V gene encodes CDR1 LNHDA and CDR2 SQIVND (reference sequence). V was clipped by 3 bases and J by 0 bases, with 9 bases between them. This chain's CDR3 is CASSIDGDSNQPQHF. Written as DNA, the CDR3 is TGTGCCAGTAGTATTGACGGGGATAGCAATCAGCCCCAGCATTTT.

This clone was seen only a few times. The rearrangement joins TRBV6-1 to TRBJ1-4; D gene unclear. Germline V CDR1 and CDR2: MNHNS, SASEGT. The V and J ends lost 8 bases and 8 bases respectively, with 12 bases between them. CDR3 length: 12 residues. The CDR3 sequence is CASERYREKLFF. CDR3 coding DNA: TGTGCCAGCGAGAGATATCGGGAAAAACTGTTTTTT.

V is TRBV5-1 and J is TRBJ2-1; tentative D call: TRBD1 (6 bases). V lost 0 bases to trimming and J lost 4 bases, with 8 bases between them. The CDR3 consists of 14 residues. Germline V gives CDR1 SGHRS, CDR2 YFSETQ. CDR3: CASSLGDKYNEQFF. The CDR3 region has the DNA TGCGCCAGCAGCTTGGGGGACAAATACAATGAGCAGTTCTTC.

The chain links TRBV9 to TRBJ2-2, with 7 bases aligning to TRBD2. Looked up from germline, CDR1 is SGDLS and CDR2 is YYNGEE. The CDR3 extends over 17 amino acids. J was trimmed by 0 bases and V by 4 bases; bases with no gene match: 9. CDR3 sequence reads: CASSPQSGTTNTGELFF. In DNA form, the CDR3 reads TGTGCCAGCAGCCCCCAATCCGGGACTACGAACACCGGGGAGCTGTTTTTT.

The chain joins TRBV9 to TRBJ2-7, with 8 bases lining up with TRBD1. V lost 3 bases to trimming and J lost 6 bases; unmatched junction nucleotides: 2. Germline V lookup: CDR1 SGDLS, CDR2 YYNGEE. The CDR3 length is 12 residues. CDR3 bases: TGTGCCAGCAGCGAAACAGGGGGCGAGCAGTACTTC. Encoded protein: CASSETGGEQYF.

This clone has just one count. This chain links TRBV5-1 with TRBJ2-2; D unclear. V was shortened by 2 bases and J by 1 base, with 9 bases between the two germline ends. The germline V gene has CDR1 SGHRS and CDR2 YFSETQ. The CDR3 extends over 15 amino acids. CDR3 nucleotides: TGCGCCAGCAGCTTTGGAGAAAGGAACACCGGGGAGCTGTTTTTT. This gives the protein CASSFGERNTGELFF.

The gene calls are TRBV10-1 and TRBJ1-2; 8 bases align to TRBD1. Germline V CDR1 and CDR2: WNHNN, SYGVQD (reference sequence). Trimming removed 2 bases from V and 4 bases from J; junction bases left unmatched: 12. This CDR3 region has 17 residues. DNA of the CDR3: TGCGCCAGCAGTGAGCCCCACACAGGGGGGAAGGGCTATGGCTACACCTTC. It encodes CASSEPHTGGKGYGYTF.

The chain's CDR3 is CASSQDRGGHSGANVLTF. The CDR3 region has the DNA TGCGCCAGCAGCCAAGATAGAGGCGGACACTCTGGGGCCAACGTCCTGACTTTC. This sequence joins TRBV4-3 and TRBJ2-6; tentatively, D is TRBD1 (5 bases). The CDR3 consists of 18 residues. V was cut by 0 bases and J by 0 bases, with 12 bases left in between. CDR1 LGHNA and CDR2 YSLEER come from the germline V gene.

The V call is TRBV2, the J call TRBJ2-3; 10 bases align to TRBD1. CDR1 and CDR2 (germline): SNHLY, FYNNEI. The CDR3 consists of 15 residues. V dropped 8 bases and J dropped 7; count of bases not matched to a gene: 12. The CDR3 is CASFLTGGRRNTQYF. In DNA, the CDR3 is TGTGCCAGCTTCTTGACAGGGGGCCGCAGGAATACGCAGTATTTT.

V usage is TRBV7-2 and J usage is TRBJ2-3, with 8 bases fitting TRBD2. The CDR3 loop spans 16 amino acids. CDR1 is SGHTA and CDR2 is FQGNSA in the germline V gene. V trimming: 3 bases; J trimming: 4 bases; junction bases outside the gene matches: 9. In nucleotides, the CDR3 is TGTGCCAGCAGCTTCGGCAGGACGGGGGGGCCAGATACGCAGTATTTT. Translating it yields CASSFGRTGGPDTQYF.

J is TRBJ1-5 and V is TRBV19, with 7 bases fitting TRBD1. J was trimmed by 0 bases and V by 9 bases; bases with no gene match: 11. The CDR3 length is 16 residues. Germline CDR1 reads LNHDA; CDR2 reads SQIVND (reference sequence). The CDR3 region is CASGKGGAVSNQPQHF. Here the CDR3 DNA reads TGTGCCAGCGGAAAAGGGGGCGCGGTTAGCAATCAGCCCCAGCATTTT. The variable domain in full, with the rest retrieved from reference TRBV19 and TRBJ1-5, is DGGITQSPKYLFRKEGQNVTLSCEQNLNHDAMYWYRQDPGQGLRLIYYSQIVNDFQKGDIAEGYSVSREKKESFPLTVTSAQKNPTAFYLCASGKGGAVSNQPQHFGDGTRLSIL.

The CDR3 is CASSPGQVKEKLFF. The CDR3 nucleotides read TGTGCCAGCAGCCCCGGACAGGTGAAGGAAAAACTGTTTTTT. This sequence joins TRBV7-2 and TRBJ1-4, with 7 bases matching TRBD1. V was pared by 5 bases and J by 8 bases, with 8 bases of the junction left unmatched. Germline CDR1 is SGHTA and CDR2 is FQGNSA. The CDR3 is 14 amino acids.

This clone was picked up one time. The chain combines TRBV21-1 with TRBJ1-4; TRBD1, as called in the table, went unchecked against the DNA. TRBV21-1 is designated a pseudogene. The CDR3 is made up of 13 amino acids. The CDR3 spells CARVSGTGKKLFF. The CDR3, as DNA: TGTGCCAGGGTTTCCGGGACAGGAAAAAAACTGTTTTTT.

The chain uses TRBV25-1 and TRBJ2-3; D might be TRBD2 (5 bases). Germline CDR1 reads MGHDK; CDR2 reads SYGVNS. The CDR3 has 16 residues. V was clipped by 1 base and J by 3 bases, with 14 bases between them. The chain's CDR3 is CASSESRLFLTDTQYF. The DNA of the CDR3 is TGTGCCAGCAGTGAATCCCGACTATTCCTGACAGATACGCAGTATTTT.

As for this clone: The CDR3 does not close with the conserved phenylalanine or tryptophan, likely indicating a read error. The chain joins TRBV7-9 to TRBJ2-7, with 13 bases lining up with TRBD2. Germline V lookup: CDR1 SEHNR, CDR2 FQNEAQ (reference sequence). After removal of 3 bases from V and 0 bases from J, the junction contained 5 bases not matched to a gene. The CDR3 has 17 amino acids. CDR3 protein: CASSLPGTSGDSYEQYL. The CDR3 nucleotides read TGTGCCAGCAGCTTGCCCGGGACTAGCGGGGACTCCTACGAGCAGTACCTC.

The chain joins TRBV11-2 to TRBJ2-3; D is uncertain. Germline V gene sequence: CDR1 SGHAT, CDR2 FQNNGV. The CDR3 is 16 amino acids. The V end lost 0 bases, the J end lost 4 bases, and 14 bases lay between the germline ends. DNA for the CDR3: TGTGCCAGCAGCTTAGATTGGCGGTCATCGGCAGATACGCAGTATTTT. It translates to CASSLDWRSSADTQYF.

The chain has TRBV30 and TRBJ2-3; 11 bases line up with TRBD2. Trimming cost V 5 bases and J 4 bases; bases outside gene matches: 5. CDR3 length equals 14 residues. The germline V gene has CDR1 GTSNPN and CDR2 SVGIG (reference sequence). CDR3 in DNA: TGTGCCTGGGTAGCGGGGGGGCATCCAGATACGCAGTATTTT. Protein: CAWVAGGHPDTQYF.

The chain couples TRBV5-5 to TRBJ1-1; weak D call: TRBD1 (5 bases). The V gene lost 6 bases and the J gene lost 5 bases, with 14 bases spanning the gap. The CDR3 length is 13 residues. Germline CDR1 is SGHKS and CDR2 is YYEKEE (reference sequence). Written as DNA, the CDR3 is TGTGCCAGCATCTCAGTGGGGGGAACTGAAGCTTTCTTT. Protein: CASISVGGTEAFF.

The chain combines TRBV7-2 with TRBJ2-1; possible D gene TRBD2, 5 bases. The CDR3 is 12 amino acids. CDR1 is SGHTA and CDR2 is FQGNSA in the germline V gene. The V and J ends lost 7 bases and 6 bases respectively, with 10 bases between them. CDR3 sequence: CASTNRGNEQFF. Written as DNA, the CDR3 is TGTGCCAGCACCAATCGGGGCAATGAGCAGTTCTTC.

The chain is built from TRBV2 and TRBJ2-3; TRBD2 agrees at 11 bases. CDR1 and CDR2 (germline): SNHLY, FYNNEI. The CDR3 is 17 amino acids. The V segment lost 1 base and the J segment 6 bases; nucleotides outside the gene matches: 9. The CDR3 sequence: CASSEEGLAVRGDTQYF. In nucleotides, the CDR3 is TGTGCCAGCAGTGAAGAGGGACTAGCGGTGCGGGGGGATACGCAGTATTTT.

The rearrangement links TRBV7-3 to TRBJ2-1; 8 bases are a match to TRBD2. CDR1 and CDR2 (germline): SGHTA, FQGTGA. Unmatched junction bases numbered 5, after V lost 3 bases and J lost 7 bases. The CDR3 extends over 14 amino acids. DNA for the CDR3: TGTGCCAGCAGCTTCCTTTCGGGGGGGAATGAGCAGTTCTTC. This codes for CASSFLSGGNEQFF.